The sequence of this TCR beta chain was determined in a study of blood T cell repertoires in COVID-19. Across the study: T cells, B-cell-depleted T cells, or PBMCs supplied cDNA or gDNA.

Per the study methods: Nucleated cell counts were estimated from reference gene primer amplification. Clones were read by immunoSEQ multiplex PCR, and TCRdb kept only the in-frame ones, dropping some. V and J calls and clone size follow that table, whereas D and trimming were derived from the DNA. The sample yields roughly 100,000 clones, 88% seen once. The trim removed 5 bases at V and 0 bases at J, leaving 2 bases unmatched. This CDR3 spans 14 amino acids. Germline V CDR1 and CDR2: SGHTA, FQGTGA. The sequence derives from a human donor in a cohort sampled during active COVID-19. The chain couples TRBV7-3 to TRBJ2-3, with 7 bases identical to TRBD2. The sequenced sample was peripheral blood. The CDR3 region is CASSPGRSTDTQYF. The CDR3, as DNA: TGTGCCAGCAGCCCCGGGAGGAGCACAGATACGCAGTATTTT.